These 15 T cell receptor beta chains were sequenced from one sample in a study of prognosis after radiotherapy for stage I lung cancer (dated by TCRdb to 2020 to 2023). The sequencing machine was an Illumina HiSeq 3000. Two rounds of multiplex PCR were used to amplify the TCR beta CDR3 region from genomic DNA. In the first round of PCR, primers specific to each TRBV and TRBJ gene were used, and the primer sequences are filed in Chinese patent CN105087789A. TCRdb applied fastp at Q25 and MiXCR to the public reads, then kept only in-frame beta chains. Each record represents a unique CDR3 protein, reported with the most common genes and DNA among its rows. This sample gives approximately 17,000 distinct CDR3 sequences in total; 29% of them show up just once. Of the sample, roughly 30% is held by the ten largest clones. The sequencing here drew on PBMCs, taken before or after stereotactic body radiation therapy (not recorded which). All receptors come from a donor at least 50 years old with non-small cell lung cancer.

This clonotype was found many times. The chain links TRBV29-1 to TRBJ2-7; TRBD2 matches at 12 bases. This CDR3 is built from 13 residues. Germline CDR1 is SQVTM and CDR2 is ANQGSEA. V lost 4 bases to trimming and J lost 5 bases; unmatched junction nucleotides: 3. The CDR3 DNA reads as TGCAGCGTTGGTACTAGCGGGGGGAACGAGCAGTACTTC. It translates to CSVGTSGGNEQYF.

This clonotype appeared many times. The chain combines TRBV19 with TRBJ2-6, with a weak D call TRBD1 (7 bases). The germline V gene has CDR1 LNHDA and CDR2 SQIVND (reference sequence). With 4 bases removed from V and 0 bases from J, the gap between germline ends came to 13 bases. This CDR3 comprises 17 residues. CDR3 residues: CASSTGRGVSGANVLTF. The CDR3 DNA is TGTGCCAGTAGTACGGGCAGGGGGGTCTCTGGGGCCAACGTCCTGACTTTC.

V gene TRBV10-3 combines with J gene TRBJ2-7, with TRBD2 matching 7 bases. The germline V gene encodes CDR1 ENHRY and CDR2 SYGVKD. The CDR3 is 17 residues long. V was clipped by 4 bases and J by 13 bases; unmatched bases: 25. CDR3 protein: CAISGAGDGVVIYGHYF. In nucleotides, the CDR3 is TGTGCCATCAGTGGGGCGGGGGACGGCGTAGTTATCTACGGGCATTACTTC.

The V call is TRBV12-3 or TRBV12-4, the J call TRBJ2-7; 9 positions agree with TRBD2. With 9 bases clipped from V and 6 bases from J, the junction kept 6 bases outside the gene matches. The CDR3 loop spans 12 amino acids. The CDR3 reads CASRPAGGEQYF. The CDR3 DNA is TGTGCCAGTAGGCCAGCGGGGGGCGAGCAGTACTTC.

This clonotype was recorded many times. The DNA of the CDR3 is TGCGCCAGCAGCACCGGGACAGGGCGCAACAATGAGCAGTTCTTC. It is translated as CASSTGTGRNNEQFF. The chain is built from TRBV5-1 and TRBJ2-1; 9 bases line up with TRBD1. V lost 4 bases to trimming and J lost 5 bases; unmatched junction nucleotides: 7. The CDR3 covers 15 residues. Germline CDR1 SGHRS, CDR2 YFSETQ. Drawing the rest from reference TRBV5-1 and TRBJ2-1, the complete variable domain is KAGVTQTPRYLIKTRGQQVTLSCSPISGHRSVSWYQQTPGQGLQFLFEYFSETQRNKGNFPGRFSGRQFSNSRSEMNVSTLELGDSALYLCASSTGTGRNNEQFFGPGTRLTVL.

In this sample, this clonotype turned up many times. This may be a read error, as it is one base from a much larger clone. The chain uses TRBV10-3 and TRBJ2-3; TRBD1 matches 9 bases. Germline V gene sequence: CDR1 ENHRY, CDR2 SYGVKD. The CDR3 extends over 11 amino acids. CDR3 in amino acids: CTIQGAHTQYF. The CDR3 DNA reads TGTACCATACAGGGGGCACATACGCAGTATTTT.

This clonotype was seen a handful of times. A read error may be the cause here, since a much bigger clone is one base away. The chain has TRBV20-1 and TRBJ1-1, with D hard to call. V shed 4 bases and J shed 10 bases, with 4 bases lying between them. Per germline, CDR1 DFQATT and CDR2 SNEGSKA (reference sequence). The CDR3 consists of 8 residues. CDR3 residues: CSATRAFF. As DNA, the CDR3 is TGCAGTGCTACCCGAGCTTTCTTT.

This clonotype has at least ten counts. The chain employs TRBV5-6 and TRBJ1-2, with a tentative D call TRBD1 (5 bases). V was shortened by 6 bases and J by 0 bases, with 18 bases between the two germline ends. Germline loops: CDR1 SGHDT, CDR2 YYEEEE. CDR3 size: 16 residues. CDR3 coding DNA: TGTGCCAGCAACGACCGGGACGCCGGATCTAACTATGGCTACACCTTC. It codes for CASNDRDAGSNYGYTF.

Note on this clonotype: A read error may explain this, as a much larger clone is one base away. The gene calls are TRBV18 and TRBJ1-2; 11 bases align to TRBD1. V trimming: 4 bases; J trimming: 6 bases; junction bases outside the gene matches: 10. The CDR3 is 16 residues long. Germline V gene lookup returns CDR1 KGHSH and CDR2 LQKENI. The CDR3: CASSLYPGQGDHGYTF. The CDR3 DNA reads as TGTGCCAGCTCACTTTACCCGGGACAGGGGGACCATGGCTACACCTTC.

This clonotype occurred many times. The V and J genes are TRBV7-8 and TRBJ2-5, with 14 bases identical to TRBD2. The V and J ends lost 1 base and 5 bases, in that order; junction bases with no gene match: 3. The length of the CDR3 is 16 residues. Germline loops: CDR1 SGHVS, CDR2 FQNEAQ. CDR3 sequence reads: CASSLVGLAGVETQYF. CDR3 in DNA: TGTGCCAGCAGCTTAGTGGGACTAGCGGGAGTTGAGACCCAGTACTTC.

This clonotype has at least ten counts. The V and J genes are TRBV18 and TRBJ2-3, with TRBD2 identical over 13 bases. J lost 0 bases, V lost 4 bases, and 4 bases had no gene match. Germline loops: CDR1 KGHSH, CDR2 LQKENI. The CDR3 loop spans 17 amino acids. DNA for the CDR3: TGTGCCAGCTCACGGACTAGCGGGAGCGCTAGCACAGATACGCAGTATTTT. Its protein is CASSRTSGSASTDTQYF.

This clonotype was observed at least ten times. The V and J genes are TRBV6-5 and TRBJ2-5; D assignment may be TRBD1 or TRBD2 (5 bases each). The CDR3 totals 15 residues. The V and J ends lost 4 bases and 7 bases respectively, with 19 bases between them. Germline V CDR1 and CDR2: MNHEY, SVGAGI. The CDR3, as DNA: TGTGCCAGCAGTTCCAGCGAGACATATGGGGGGACCCAGTACTTC. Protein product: CASSSSETYGGTQYF.

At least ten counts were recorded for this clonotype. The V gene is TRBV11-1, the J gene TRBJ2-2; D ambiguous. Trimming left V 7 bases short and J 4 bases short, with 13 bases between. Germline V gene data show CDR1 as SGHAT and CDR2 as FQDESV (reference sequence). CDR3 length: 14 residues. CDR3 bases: TGTGCCAGCAAAGTAGGGCTTAGCACCGGGGAGCTGTTTTTT. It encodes CASKVGLSTGELFF.

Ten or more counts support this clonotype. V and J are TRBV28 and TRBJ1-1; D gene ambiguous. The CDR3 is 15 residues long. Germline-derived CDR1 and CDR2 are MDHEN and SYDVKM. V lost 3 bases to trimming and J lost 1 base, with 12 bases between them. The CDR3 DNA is TGTGCCAGCAGTTTCTATAGGCAGCAGAACACTGAAGCTTTCTTT. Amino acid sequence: CASSFYRQQNTEAFF. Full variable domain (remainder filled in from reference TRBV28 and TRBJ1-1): DVKVTQSSRYLVKRTGEKVFLECVQDMDHENMFWYRQDPGLGLRLIYFSYDVKMKEKGDIPEGYSVSREKKERFSLILESASTNQTSMYLCASSFYRQQNTEAFFGQGTRLTVV.

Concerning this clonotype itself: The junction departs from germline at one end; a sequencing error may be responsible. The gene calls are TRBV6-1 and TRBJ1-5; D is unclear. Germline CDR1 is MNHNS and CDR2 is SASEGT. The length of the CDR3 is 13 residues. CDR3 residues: CASTRGCNHPQHF. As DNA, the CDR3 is TGTGCCAGCACACGGGGTTGCAATCATCCCCAGCATTTT.